This T cell receptor beta chain was captured in a study of control samples from healthy donors and cancer patients. Per germline, CDR1 SGDLS and CDR2 YYNGEE. V lost 0 bases and J lost 5; bases outside the gene matches: 6. The CDR3 runs 16 residues. The repertoire was sequenced with immunoSEQ multiplex PCR; TCRdb's copy has only in-frame clones and lacks some. The table has 180,000 or so clones, roughly 89% seen once. The sequence derives from a woman aged 25 to 45 in good health. Sequenced input: blood. The chain employs TRBV9 and TRBJ2-2; 8 bases align to TRBD2. As DNA, the CDR3 is TGTGCCAGCAGCGTAGTTCCGGGGGGGCAGACCGGGGAGCTGTTTTTT. Encoded protein: CASSVVPGGQTGELFF.